The 24 T cell receptor beta chains listed next were all sequenced from one sample in a study of T cell responses to AZD1222 COVID-19 vaccine (dated by TCRdb to 2020 to 2022). The time point label for this specimen denotes: about 28 days (+/-7) after the second vaccine dose. The library relied on the immunoSEQ multiplex PCR assay. Drawn from immuneACCESS, this table holds only the in-frame rearrangements with V and J called that TCRdb kept. Clones are partly lost; checked studies trace under half to an unresolved V gene and leave the rest unexplained. The sample table lists roughly 87,000 clones, almost 90% of them with a count of one. Jointly, the top ten make up about 7% of the sample. Sample: peripheral blood, taken 28 days after the second AZD1222 dose. The receptor set was obtained from an adult who received the AZD1222 COVID-19 vaccine.

The V and J genes are TRBV29-1 and TRBJ2-2; the D is unclear. Deletions cut 1 base from V and 5 bases from J, with 5 bases between. The CDR3 covers 12 residues. Germline CDR1 and CDR2: SQVTM and ANQGSEA. Written as DNA, the CDR3 is TGCAGCGTTGAAGGGGCGACCGGGGAGCTGTTTTTT. It translates to CSVEGATGELFF.

This sequence joins TRBV19 and TRBJ2-3; 9 positions agree with TRBD2. Losses at the gene ends were 5 bases for V and 2 bases for J; bases not matched to a gene: 8. CDR1 and CDR2 (germline): LNHDA, SQIVND (reference sequence). The CDR3 contains 16 residues. The CDR3 region has the DNA TGTGCCAGTAGTCCGAGACTAGCGGCCCCCACAGATACGCAGTATTTT. This encodes CASSPRLAAPTDTQYF.

The chain couples TRBV28 to TRBJ2-7; 8 bases fit TRBD1. V shed 1 base, J shed 7 bases, and the junction held 6 bases outside the gene matches. Germline CDR1 is MDHEN and CDR2 is SYDVKM. The CDR3 contains 14 residues. CDR3 sequence: CASSLSQGAQEQYF. The CDR3 nucleotides are TGTGCCAGCAGTTTATCTCAGGGGGCGCAGGAGCAGTACTTC. The variable domain in full, with the rest retrieved from reference TRBV28 and TRBJ2-7, is DVKVTQSSRYLVKRTGEKVFLECVQDMDHENMFWYRQDPGLGLRLIYFSYDVKMKEKGDIPEGYSVSREKKERFSLILESASTNQTSMYLCASSLSQGAQEQYFGPGTRLTVT.

This clone has a single count. The chain is built from TRBV6-6 and TRBJ2-5, with 8 bases aligning to TRBD1. The CDR3 runs 15 residues. V lost 2 bases and J lost 5; bases outside the gene matches: 7. Germline V lookup: CDR1 MNHNY, CDR2 SVGAGI (reference sequence). The CDR3 DNA reads TGTGCCAGCAGTTACGCACCCAGGGGGCGGGAGACCCAGTACTTC. Protein sequence: CASSYAPRGRETQYF.

The genes are TRBV5-1 and TRBJ1-1; D remains ambiguous. Germline-derived CDR1 and CDR2 are SGHRS and YFSETQ. Deletions cut 3 bases from V and 1 base from J, with 13 bases between. The CDR3 has 15 amino acids. CDR3 protein: CASSWSGGRNTEAFF. The CDR3 DNA follows: TGCGCCAGCAGCTGGTCGGGTGGAAGGAACACTGAAGCTTTCTTT.

J is TRBJ2-1 and V is TRBV11-2, with a possible D match to TRBD1 (5 bases). Per the germline V gene, CDR1 is SGHAT and CDR2 is FQNNGV. V gave up 0 bases and J gave up 5 bases, with 8 bases separating them. This CDR3 is built from 14 residues. CDR3 region: CASSLDTGNNEQFF. CDR3 in DNA: TGTGCCAGCAGCTTAGATACAGGAAACAATGAGCAGTTCTTC.

This clone is a singleton in its sample. V gene TRBV30 combines with J gene TRBJ1-2, with 9 nucleotides matching TRBD1. The V segment lost 1 base and the J segment 8 bases; nucleotides outside the gene matches: 5. This CDR3 has 13 amino acids. Per germline, CDR1 GTSNPN and CDR2 SVGIG (reference sequence). The DNA of the CDR3 is TGTGCCTGGAGTGCCGGGACAGGGAGGGGCTACACCTTC. It encodes CAWSAGTGRGYTF.

The rearrangement joins TRBV19 to TRBJ2-5; D remains ambiguous. The V gene lost 5 bases and the J gene lost 2 bases, with 15 bases spanning the gap. In germline, CDR1 is LNHDA, CDR2 SQIVND (reference sequence). The CDR3 has 15 residues. The CDR3 sequence: CASSVIGVGQETQYF. In DNA form, the CDR3 reads TGTGCCAGTAGTGTCATTGGGGTGGGGCAAGAGACCCAGTACTTC.

The chain couples TRBV30 to TRBJ1-5; a possible D gene is TRBD1 (5 bases). Per germline, CDR1 GTSNPN and CDR2 SVGIG (reference sequence). The CDR3 is 15 residues long. Trimming stripped 2 bases from V and 1 base from J, with 12 bases between. The CDR3 nucleotides are TGTGCCTGGAGTCTACAGGCGGGGAGCAATCAGCCCCAGCATTTT. Translated, it gives CAWSLQAGSNQPQHF.

The J gene is TRBJ1-2, the V gene TRBV6-1; weak D call: TRBD1 (5 bases). The CDR3 consists of 14 residues. Germline V lookup: CDR1 MNHNS, CDR2 SASEGT. V lost 2 bases and J 4 bases, leaving 11 bases between the germline ends. The CDR3, as DNA: TGTGCCAGCAGTGAACCGGGACGGAGCTATGGCTACACCTTC. This translates into CASSEPGRSYGYTF.

The genes are TRBV6-6 and TRBJ1-1, with 7 bases identical to TRBD1. The CDR3 is 13 amino acids. V lost 6 bases and J lost 7; bases outside the gene matches: 8. Per germline, CDR1 MNHNY and CDR2 SVGAGI (reference sequence). The CDR3 reads CASSAQGPGEAFF. The CDR3 bases are TGTGCCAGCAGCGCACAGGGGCCCGGTGAAGCTTTCTTT.

CDR3 sequence reads: CASKPGTGFSPLHF. The CDR3 DNA is TGTGCCAGCAAACCCGGGACAGGTTTCTCACCCCTCCACTTT. The chain links TRBV2 to TRBJ1-6; TRBD1 matches 8 bases. V lost 7 bases to trimming and J lost 10 bases; unmatched junction nucleotides: 9. CDR1 and CDR2 from the germline V gene are SNHLY and FYNNEI. CDR3 length: 14 amino acids.

This sequence joins TRBV2 and TRBJ1-2; D is undetermined. Germline CDR1 is SNHLY and CDR2 is FYNNEI. The CDR3 sequence is 15 residues long. Trimming left V 7 bases short and J 1 base short, with 16 bases between. The chain's CDR3 is CASTASLSLNYGYTF. Written as DNA, the CDR3 is TGTGCCAGCACGGCCTCGCTGAGCCTTAACTATGGCTACACCTTC. The full variable domain, completed using reference TRBV2 and TRBJ1-2, is EPEVTQTPSHQVTQMGQEVILRCVPISNHLYFYWYRQILGQKVEFLVSFYNNEISEKSEIFDDQFSVERPDGSNFTLKIRSTKLEDSAMYFCASTASLSLNYGYTFGSGTRLTVV.

This chain uses TRBV19 with TRBJ2-7; D is unresolved. The CDR3 consists of 13 residues. The germline V gene encodes CDR1 LNHDA and CDR2 SQIVND (reference sequence). Trimming left V 0 bases short and J 9 bases short, with 12 bases between. CDR3 nucleotides: TGTGCCAGTAGTATAGATCCCGCCTCGAGGCAGTACTTC. Protein: CASSIDPASRQYF.

V gene TRBV4-2 combines with J gene TRBJ1-3; 7 bases match TRBD1. Germline assignment: CDR1 LGHNA and CDR2 YNFKEQ. The V segment lost 2 bases and the J segment 3 bases; nucleotides outside the gene matches: 7. The CDR3 spans 16 residues. CDR3 bases: TGTGCCAGCAGCCAATTCGACAGGGAGGGTGGAAACACCATATATTTT. As protein: CASSQFDREGGNTIYF.

This clone is a singleton in its sample. CDR3 loop: CASSQVGPRANQPQHF. CDR3 coding DNA: TGCGCCAGCAGCCAAGTTGGGCCCAGGGCCAATCAGCCCCAGCATTTT. V and J are TRBV4-1 and TRBJ1-5, with D perhaps TRBD1 (5 bases). The germline V gene has CDR1 MGHRA and CDR2 YSYEKL. The CDR3 runs to 16 residues. The germline V and J ends were trimmed by 1 base and 3 bases, with 13 bases remaining between them.

The V call is TRBV4-1, the J call TRBJ2-7, with 8 positions matching TRBD1. Per the germline V gene, CDR1 is MGHRA and CDR2 is YSYEKL. Trimming took 6 bases from V and 3 from J; bases not matched to a gene: 10. The CDR3 contains 15 residues. The CDR3 DNA reads TGCGCCAGCAGGCGCTCCGGGACAGGAGGCTACGAGCAGTACTTC. It codes for CASRRSGTGGYEQYF.

The genes are TRBV19 and TRBJ2-7, with 9 bases lining up with TRBD1. The germline V gene encodes CDR1 LNHDA and CDR2 SQIVND (reference sequence). The CDR3 runs 15 residues. The J segment lost 3 bases and the V segment lost 3 bases, leaving 6 bases of the junction unmatched. In nucleotides, the CDR3 is TGTGCCAGTAGTATTTCGGGACAGGGATACTACGAGCAGTACTTC. Its protein is CASSISGQGYYEQYF.

The genes are TRBV2 and TRBJ1-6; TRBD1 agrees at 7 bases. The length of the CDR3 is 15 residues. The germline gives CDR1 SNHLY, CDR2 FYNNEI. After removal of 7 bases from V and 7 bases from J, the junction contained 10 bases not matched to a gene. Written as DNA, the CDR3 is TGTGCCAGCATTGGACAGGCGCTGAAAAATTCACCCCTCCACTTT. It specifies CASIGQALKNSPLHF.

This chain joins TRBV7-3 and TRBJ2-3, with D tentatively TRBD1 or TRBD2 (6 bases each). The CDR3 spans 18 residues. V was trimmed by 1 base and J by 2 bases, leaving 19 bases between them. Germline V gives CDR1 SGHTA, CDR2 FQGTGA. CDR3 bases: TGTGCCAGCAGCTTAAGTAGTGGAGGAGGGGGTTACACAGATACGCAGTATTTT. Translating gives CASSLSSGGGGYTDTQYF.

The chain uses TRBV6-5 and TRBJ2-3; D is possibly TRBD2 (6 bases). Germline lookup yields CDR1 MNHEY and CDR2 SVGAGI. The CDR3 covers 14 residues. With 5 bases removed from V and 3 bases from J, the gap between germline ends came to 12 bases. This CDR3 reads CASSRDLRTDTQYF. Written as DNA, the CDR3 is TGTGCCAGCAGTCGGGACTTAAGGACAGATACGCAGTATTTT.

This clone turned up a few times. The chain combines TRBV2 with TRBJ2-5; 7 positions match TRBD2. V was clipped by 8 bases and J by 4 bases; unmatched bases: 13. The germline gives CDR1 SNHLY, CDR2 FYNNEI. The CDR3 loop spans 15 amino acids. The CDR3 protein is CASGGLGEGRETQYF. The CDR3 region has the DNA TGTGCCAGCGGCGGCCTGGGGGAGGGCAGAGAGACCCAGTACTTC.

The chain employs TRBV7-2 and TRBJ1-2; 7 nucleotides line up with TRBD1. Trimming removed 0 bases from V and 6 bases from J; junction bases left unmatched: 4. This CDR3 is built from 14 residues. The germline CDR1 and CDR2 sequences are SGHTA and FQGNSA. The CDR3 is CASSLARQGHGYTF. CDR3 in DNA: TGTGCCAGCAGCTTAGCGAGACAGGGTCATGGCTACACCTTC.

This chain joins TRBV7-2 and TRBJ2-7; TRBD2 matches 7 bases. Germline CDR1 SGHTA, CDR2 FQGNSA. This CDR3 is 14 amino acids long. J gave up 7 bases and V 5 bases, and 11 bases lay outside the gene matches. The CDR3 here is CASSISGPAGEQYF. DNA for the CDR3: TGTGCCAGCAGCATAAGCGGGCCAGCGGGGGAGCAGTACTTC. Variable domain in full (rest from reference TRBV7-2 and TRBJ2-7): GAGVSQSPSNKVTEKGKDVELRCDPISGHTALYWYRQSLGQGLEFLIYFQGNSAPDKSGLPSDRFSAERTGGSVSTLTIQRTQQEDSAVYLCASSISGPAGEQYFGPGTRLTVT.